Presented here are 14 T cell receptor beta chains from one specimen sequenced in a study of T cell repertoires in cytomegalovirus infection. For these TCRs, the target antigens are not known. TCRdb reprocessed the reads via MiXCR and lists one record per CDR3 protein. The data hold around 430,000 distinct CDR3 sequences, with more than 40% observed a single time. Sequencing was performed on cultured PBMCs, taken from culture after CMV antigen stimulation. The origin of the receptors is a human donor in good health (CMV status not recorded). Some clones in this sample may be carry-over from other donors' samples.

This clonotype was seen a handful of times. The V gene is TRBV6-5, the J gene TRBJ2-1; D remains unclear. The V end lost 4 bases, the J end lost 3 bases, and 7 bases lay between the germline ends. Looked up from germline, CDR1 is MNHEY and CDR2 is SVGAGI. The CDR3 is 13 amino acids. DNA for the CDR3: TGTGCCAGCAGTTTTAACAACTACAATGAGCAGTTCTTC. This codes for CASSFNNYNEQFF.

Note on this clonotype: A much larger clone sits a single nucleotide away, making a read error possible. The V and J genes are TRBV7-2 and TRBJ2-3; D unresolved. The CDR3 length is 15 residues. Germline V gene sequence: CDR1 SGHTA, CDR2 FQGNSA. This chain's CDR3 is CASSLVLGSTDMQYF. DNA for the CDR3: TGTGCCAGCAGCTTAGTCCTGGGTAGCACAGATATGCAGTATTTT.

The chain combines TRBV6-1 with TRBJ1-2; TRBD1 matches 7 bases. This CDR3 contains 17 residues. The germline CDR1 and CDR2 sequences are MNHNS and SASEGT. V lost 5 bases and J lost 1; bases outside the gene matches: 13. The CDR3 DNA is TGTGCCAGCAGTCCCTCCTACTCACAGGGGCGTAACTATGGCTACACCTTC. This encodes CASSPSYSQGRNYGYTF.

The chain has TRBV7-9 and TRBJ2-1; D call uncertain. CDR1 and CDR2 (germline): SEHNR, FQNEAQ (reference sequence). The CDR3 runs 9 residues. In DNA, the CDR3 is TGTGCTGAAGGGAATGAGCAGTTCTTC. It codes for CAEGNEQFF.

J is TRBJ2-7 and V is TRBV28; possibly TRBD1 for D (5 bases). The germline V gene encodes CDR1 MDHEN and CDR2 SYDVKM. The CDR3 spans 14 residues. Trimming took 6 bases from V and 2 from J, leaving 14 bases between them. The CDR3 region has the DNA TGTGCCAGCAGCCAGAGCAGGGTAACCTACGAGCAGTACTTC. As protein: CASSQSRVTYEQYF.

The rearrangement joins TRBV6-1 to TRBJ2-6, with 7 bases identical to TRBD1. CDR1 is MNHNS, CDR2 SASEGT, per germline. V lost 5 bases to trimming and J lost 7 bases; unmatched junction nucleotides: 5. This CDR3 has 14 residues. The CDR3: CASSPRQGANVLTF. The CDR3 nucleotides read TGTGCCAGCAGTCCCAGACAGGGTGCCAACGTCCTGACTTTC.

This chain connects TRBV6-2 or TRBV6-3 to TRBJ1-5, with 9 bases fitting TRBD1. CDR1 is MNHEY and CDR2 is SVGEGT in the germline V gene. The CDR3 length is 16 residues. V trimming: 7 bases; J trimming: 2 bases; junction bases outside the gene matches: 9. The CDR3 nucleotides read TGTGCCAGCAAGGTGGGACAGGGTTCCGGCAATCAGCCCCAGCATTTT. Translating gives CASKVGQGSGNQPQHF.

The genes are TRBV27 and TRBJ1-2, with 8 positions matching TRBD1. J lost 6 bases, V lost 4 bases, and 7 bases had no gene match. Per germline, CDR1 MNHEY and CDR2 SMNVEV (reference sequence). This CDR3 spans 14 amino acids. CDR3 nucleotides: TGTGCCAGCAGTTCCCTCCAGGGGGCGAATGGCTACACCTTC. This translates into CASSSLQGANGYTF.

This clonotype was picked up a small number of times. The chain has TRBV6-1 and TRBJ1-5; possible D gene TRBD1, 6 bases. Germline lookup yields CDR1 MNHNS and CDR2 SASEGT. This CDR3 spans 14 amino acids. The V and J ends lost 7 bases and 3 bases respectively, with 13 bases between them. CDR3 sequence (DNA): TGTGCCAGCATAACAGGGCCAAACAATCAGCCCCAGCATTTT. Translated, it gives CASITGPNNQPQHF.

V gene TRBV28 combines with J gene TRBJ2-3, with TRBD1 matching 9 bases. This CDR3 comprises 14 residues. The trim removed 4 bases at V and 6 bases at J, leaving 5 bases unmatched. Germline values: CDR1 MDHEN, CDR2 SYDVKM. CDR3 sequence: CASSSPGQGDTQYF. In DNA, the CDR3 is TGTGCCAGCAGTTCCCCAGGACAGGGGGATACGCAGTATTTT. The entire variable domain, with the rest obtained from reference TRBV28 and TRBJ2-3, is as follows: DVKVTQSSRYLVKRTGEKVFLECVQDMDHENMFWYRQDPGLGLRLIYFSYDVKMKEKGDIPEGYSVSREKKERFSLILESASTNQTSMYLCASSSPGQGDTQYFGPGTRLTVL.

The chain has TRBV6-8 and TRBJ2-7, with D hard to call. V gave up 0 bases and J gave up 1 base, with 7 bases separating them. CDR3 length: 14 amino acids. Germline V lookup: CDR1 MNHGY, CDR2 SAAAGT. Written as DNA, the CDR3 is TGTGCCAGCAGTTACTCTTCTCGGTCCTACGAGCAGTACTTC. It specifies CASSYSSRSYEQYF.

This clonotype has a handful of counts. This rearrangement joins TRBV7-6 to TRBJ2-3; TRBD1 or TRBD2 may be the D gene (6 bases each). This CDR3 contains 15 residues. Germline CDR1 and CDR2: SGHVS and FNYEAQ. V was clipped by 4 bases and J by 10 bases, with 21 bases between them. In DNA form, the CDR3 reads TGTGCCAGCAGCTCGGATGGGGGGCGCGCGGAGTCGCAGTATTTT. This sequence encodes CASSSDGGRAESQYF. Based on the CDR3 plus reference TRBV7-6 and TRBJ2-3, the full variable domain is GAGVSQSPRYKVTKRGQDVALRCDPISGHVSLYWYRQALGQGPEFLTYFNYEAQQDKSGLPNDRFSAERPEGSISTLTIQRTEQRDSAMYRCASSSDGGRAESQYFGPGTRLTVL.

This clonotype showed up just a few times. The V and J genes are TRBV7-8 and TRBJ2-1; 10 bases are shared with TRBD2. CDR1 and CDR2 from the germline V gene are SGHVS and FQNEAQ. The V gene end was trimmed by 5 bases and the J gene end by 3 bases; junction bases not matched to a gene: 7. The CDR3 covers 16 residues. The CDR3 sequence is CASSPLTSGDYNEQFF. CDR3 DNA sequence: TGTGCCAGCAGCCCCCTTACTAGCGGGGACTACAATGAGCAGTTCTTC.

The gene calls are TRBV20-1 and TRBJ1-2; D unclear. The germline CDR1 and CDR2 sequences are DFQATT and SNEGSKA (reference sequence). Trimming left V 5 bases short and J 8 bases short, with 15 bases between. The CDR3 extends over 12 amino acids. The CDR3 is CSAYVSTWGYTF. Here the CDR3 DNA reads TGCAGTGCTTATGTCTCGACGTGGGGCTACACCTTC.